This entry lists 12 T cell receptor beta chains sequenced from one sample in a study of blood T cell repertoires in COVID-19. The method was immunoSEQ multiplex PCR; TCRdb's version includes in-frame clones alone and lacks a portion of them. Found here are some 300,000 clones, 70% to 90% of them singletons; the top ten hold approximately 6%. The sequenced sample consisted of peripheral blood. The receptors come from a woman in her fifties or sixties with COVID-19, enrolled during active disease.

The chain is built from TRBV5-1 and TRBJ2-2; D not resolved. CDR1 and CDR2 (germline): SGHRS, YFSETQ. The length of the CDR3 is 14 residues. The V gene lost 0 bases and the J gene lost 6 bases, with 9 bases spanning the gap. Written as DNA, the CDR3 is TGCGCCAGCAGCTTGGGCCTAGTATCCGGGGAGCTGTTTTTT. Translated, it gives CASSLGLVSGELFF.

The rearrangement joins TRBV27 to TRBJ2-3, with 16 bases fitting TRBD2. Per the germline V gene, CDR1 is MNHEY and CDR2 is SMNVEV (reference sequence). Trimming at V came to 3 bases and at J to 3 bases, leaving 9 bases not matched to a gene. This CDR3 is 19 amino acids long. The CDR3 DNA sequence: TGTGCCAGCAGTTTCCGCCCCGGGACTAGCGGGAGGGTAACAGATACGCAGTATTTT. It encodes CASSFRPGTSGRVTDTQYF.

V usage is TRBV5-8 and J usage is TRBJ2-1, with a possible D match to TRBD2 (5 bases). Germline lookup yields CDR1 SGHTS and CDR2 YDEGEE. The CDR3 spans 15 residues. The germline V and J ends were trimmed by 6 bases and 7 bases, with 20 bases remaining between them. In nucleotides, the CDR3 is TGTGCCAGCACCCACGGAGATAGCGAGGTGAATGAGCAGTTCTTC. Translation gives CASTHGDSEVNEQFF.

The CDR3 DNA reads TGCGCCAGCAGCTGGAGGACAGGGAAGAACACTGAAGCTTTCTTT. Amino acids: CASSWRTGKNTEAFF. This chain links TRBV5-1 with TRBJ1-1; 8 nucleotides align to TRBD1. Germline V gene sequence: CDR1 SGHRS, CDR2 YFSETQ. V dropped 3 bases and J dropped 1; count of bases not matched to a gene: 5. The CDR3 is 15 residues long.

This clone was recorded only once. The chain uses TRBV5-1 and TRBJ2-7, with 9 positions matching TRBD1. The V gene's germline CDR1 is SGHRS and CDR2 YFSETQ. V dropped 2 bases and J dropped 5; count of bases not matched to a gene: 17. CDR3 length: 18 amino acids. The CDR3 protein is CASSFTPGQGLGQNEQYF. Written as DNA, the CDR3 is TGCGCCAGCAGCTTTACCCCGGGACAGGGTTTGGGTCAAAACGAGCAGTACTTC.

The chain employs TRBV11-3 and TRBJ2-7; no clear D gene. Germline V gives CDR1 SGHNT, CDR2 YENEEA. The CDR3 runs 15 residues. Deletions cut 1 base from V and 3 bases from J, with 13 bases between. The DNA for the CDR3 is TGTGCCAGCAGCTTAGCTCCCGGGTCACACTACGAGCAGTACTTC. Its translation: CASSLAPGSHYEQYF.

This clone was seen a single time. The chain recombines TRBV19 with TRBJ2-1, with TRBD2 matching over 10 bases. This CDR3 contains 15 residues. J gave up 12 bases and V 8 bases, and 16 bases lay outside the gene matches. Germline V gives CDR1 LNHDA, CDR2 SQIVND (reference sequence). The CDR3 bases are TGTGCCAGTGGGGATTCTAGCGGGAGCCGCAACTCGCAGTTCTTC. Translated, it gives CASGDSSGSRNSQFF.

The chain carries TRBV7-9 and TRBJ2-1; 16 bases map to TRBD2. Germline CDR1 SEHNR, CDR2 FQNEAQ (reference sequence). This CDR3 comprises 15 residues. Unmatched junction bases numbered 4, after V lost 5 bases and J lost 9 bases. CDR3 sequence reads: CASSQGTSGRGEQFF. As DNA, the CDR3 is TGTGCCAGCAGCCAAGGGACTAGCGGGAGGGGTGAGCAGTTCTTC.

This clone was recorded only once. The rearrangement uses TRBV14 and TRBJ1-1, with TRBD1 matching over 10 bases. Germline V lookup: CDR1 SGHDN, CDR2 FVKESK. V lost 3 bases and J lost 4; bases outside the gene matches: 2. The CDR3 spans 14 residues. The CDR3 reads CASSQRQGATEAFF. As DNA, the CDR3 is TGTGCCAGCAGCCAGCGACAGGGGGCCACTGAAGCTTTCTTT.

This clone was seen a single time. CDR3: CAWTLTSGSYEQYF. The CDR3 DNA is TGTGCCTGGACTTTGACTAGCGGATCTTACGAGCAGTACTTC. This chain joins TRBV30 and TRBJ2-7; 9 bases agree with TRBD2. Germline trimming cut 4 bases from V and 4 bases from J; bases unmatched to any gene: 8. The CDR3 has 14 amino acids. Germline V lookup: CDR1 GTSNPN, CDR2 SVGIG (reference sequence).

CDR3 in amino acids: CASSPRTSGKTGELFF. The CDR3, as DNA: TGTGCCAGCAGCCCTCGGACTAGCGGGAAAACCGGGGAGCTGTTTTTT. V and J are TRBV7-8 and TRBJ2-2; TRBD2 agrees at 12 bases. Germline V gene data show CDR1 as SGHVS and CDR2 as FQNEAQ. The J segment lost 5 bases and the V segment lost 5 bases, leaving 6 bases of the junction unmatched. The CDR3 has 16 amino acids.

The DNA of the CDR3 is TGTGCCAGCAGTCTTGGACAGGGGTTTTACTATGGCTACACCTTC. This sequence encodes CASSLGQGFYYGYTF. J is TRBJ1-2 and V is TRBV27, with TRBD1 identical over 9 bases. The J segment lost 3 bases and the V segment lost 5 bases, leaving 7 bases of the junction unmatched. CDR3 length: 15 amino acids. Germline-derived CDR1 and CDR2 are MNHEY and SMNVEV (reference sequence).